This TCR beta chain comes out of a study of control samples from healthy donors and cancer patients. Only in-frame clones appear in the TCRdb table, and some are missing; sequencing was by immunoSEQ multiplex PCR. The repertoire includes about 120,000 clones, approximately 87% of them detected once, and 9% to 14% sits in the top ten. The CDR3 is made up of 15 amino acids. The V end lost 2 bases, the J end lost 3 bases, and 11 bases lay between the germline ends. CDR1 is MNHNS and CDR2 is SASEGT in the germline V gene. This clonotype was obtained from a man younger than 45 in good health. Input material: blood. This chain links TRBV6-1 with TRBJ1-5; D gene unclear. CDR3 region: CASSEMVTNNQPQHF. For the CDR3, the DNA is TGTGCCAGCAGTGAAATGGTTACCAACAATCAGCCCCAGCATTTT.